This T cell receptor beta chain was retrieved from a study of radiation and T cells in renal cell carcinoma. TCRdb's copy holds only in-frame clones and misses some; the assay was immunoSEQ multiplex PCR. The sample contains about 130,000 clones, around 89% of which appear only once. CDR1 and CDR2 (germline): SGHDN, FVKESK. V gave up 3 bases and J gave up 3 bases; unmatched junction bases: 2. The CDR3 runs to 14 residues. Time point specified: blood 2 weeks post-SBRT. Noted treatment: 15 Gy SBRT to primary tumor, nephrectomy 4 weeks later. The specimen was blood, collected from a patient whose treatment included radiotherapy and nephrectomy. J is TRBJ1-1 and V is TRBV14; 9 bases fit TRBD1. This receptor was obtained from a woman aged 70-85 years with renal cell carcinoma. The CDR3 coding sequence is TGTGCCAGCAGCCATAACAGGGGGCACACTGAAGCTTTCTTT. Amino acids: CASSHNRGHTEAFF.